Included here is one T cell receptor (beta chain) sequence, with context. The data were taken from a study of blood T cell repertoires in COVID-19. Whole-study context: T cells, B-cell-depleted T cells, or PBMCs provided the cDNA or gDNA that served as material.

Methods used by the authors: It was from reference gene primer amplification that nucleated cell counts were estimated. TCRdb keeps only in-frame clones here, not all; method: immunoSEQ multiplex PCR. V and J calls and clone size are copied from that table; D and trimming were computed from the DNA. The table has under 200,000 clones, over 75% seen once. In germline, CDR1 is MRHNA, CDR2 SNTAGT. There are 14 residues in the CDR3. Trimming took off 8 bases at V and 0 bases at J, with 14 bases between the two ends. The clonotype originates from a woman aged 18 to 35 who had recovered from COVID-19. The V gene is TRBV6-4, the J gene TRBJ2-7; maybe TRBD2 (6 bases). The specimen sequenced was PBMCs or T cells enriched from blood (not recorded which). The CDR3 protein is CASVGRTRSYEQYF. The CDR3 bases are TGTGCCAGCGTGGGGAGGACCCGCTCCTACGAGCAGTACTTC.